This T cell receptor (beta chain) was sequenced during a study of blood T cells in healthy people across ages. Study results and limitations: The study lacked donor CMV status, which possibly confounded expanded clonotype changes.

CDR3 length: 15 residues. Germline CDR1 and CDR2: MNHEY and SVGAGI. Unmatched junction bases numbered 10, after V lost 6 bases and J lost 6 bases. Total RNA extracted from each sample amounted to at least 5.5 micrograms. Together with a sample-barcoded 5' primer, a J-beta primer mix was included in a second PCR lasting about 6 to 11 cycles. Each CDR3 protein is one row after TCRdb ran MiXCR on the 5' RACE reads. Of about 1.5 million distinct CDR3 sequences listed, approximately 43% are singletons. With respect to this clonotype: The antigen remains undetermined.

The receptor was derived from a woman between 18 and 29 years old in good health. The sequencing sample was made of blood. The chain has TRBV6-5 and TRBJ2-1; 8 bases match TRBD1. The CDR3 spells CASSYRGTGGNEQFF. CDR3 sequence (DNA): TGTGCCAGCAGCTACCGGGGCACAGGGGGCAATGAGCAGTTCTTC.